The entry below describes one T cell receptor beta chain. Its target is unknown. The record originates from a study of blood T cells in healthy people across ages. It was with a sample-barcoded 5' primer and a J-beta primer mix that a second PCR of roughly 7 to 12 cycles was run. MiXCR was run by TCRdb on the 5' RACE reads, yielding one entry per CDR3 protein. The sample includes 1,300,000 or so distinct CDR3 sequences, roughly 60% of them seen just once. V was trimmed by 5 bases and J by 6 bases, leaving 22 bases between them. The CDR3 is 16 amino acids. General study findings and limits: The fall in TCR beta diversity per million T cells was roughly linear with age.

The sample was blood. This sequence originates from a young man in good health. The V call is TRBV12-3 or TRBV12-4, the J call TRBJ1-2; TRBD1 is a possible D gene (5 bases). The DNA of the CDR3 is TGTGCCAGCAGTCCCGGTCGGGGCGGACGAATTAATGGCTACACCTTC. This translates into CASSPGRGGRINGYTF.